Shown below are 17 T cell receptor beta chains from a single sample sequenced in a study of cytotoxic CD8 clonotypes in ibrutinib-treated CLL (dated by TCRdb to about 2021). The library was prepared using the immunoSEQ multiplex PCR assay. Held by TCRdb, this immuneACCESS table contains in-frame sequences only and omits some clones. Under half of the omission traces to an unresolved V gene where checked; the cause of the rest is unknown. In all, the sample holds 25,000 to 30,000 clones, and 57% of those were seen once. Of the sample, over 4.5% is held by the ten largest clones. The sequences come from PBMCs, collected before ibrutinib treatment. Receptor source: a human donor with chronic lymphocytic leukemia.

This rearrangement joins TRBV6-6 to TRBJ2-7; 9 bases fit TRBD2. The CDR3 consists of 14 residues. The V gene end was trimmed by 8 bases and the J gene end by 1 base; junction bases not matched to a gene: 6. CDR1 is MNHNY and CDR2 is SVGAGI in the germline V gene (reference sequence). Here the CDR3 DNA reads TGTGCCAGCGGGCTAGCGGGACGGTCCTACGAGCAGTACTTC. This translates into CASGLAGRSYEQYF.

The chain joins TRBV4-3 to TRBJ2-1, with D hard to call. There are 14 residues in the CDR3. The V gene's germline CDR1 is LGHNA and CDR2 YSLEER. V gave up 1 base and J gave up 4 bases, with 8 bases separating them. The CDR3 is CASSQGWEYNEQFF. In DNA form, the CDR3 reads TGCGCCAGCAGCCAAGGTTGGGAATACAATGAGCAGTTCTTC.

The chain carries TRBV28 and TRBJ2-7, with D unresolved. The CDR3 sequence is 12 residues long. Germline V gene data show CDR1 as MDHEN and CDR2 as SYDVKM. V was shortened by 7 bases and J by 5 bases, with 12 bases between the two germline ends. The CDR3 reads CASTGSRNEQYF. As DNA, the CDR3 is TGTGCCAGCACCGGGTCGCGTAACGAGCAGTACTTC. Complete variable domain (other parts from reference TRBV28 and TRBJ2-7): DVKVTQSSRYLVKRTGEKVFLECVQDMDHENMFWYRQDPGLGLRLIYFSYDVKMKEKGDIPEGYSVSREKKERFSLILESASTNQTSMYLCASTGSRNEQYFGPGTRLTVT.

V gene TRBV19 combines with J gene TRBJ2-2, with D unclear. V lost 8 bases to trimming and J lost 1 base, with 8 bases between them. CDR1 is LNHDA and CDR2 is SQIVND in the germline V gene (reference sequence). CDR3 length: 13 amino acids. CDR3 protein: CASLGMNTGELFF. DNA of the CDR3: TGTGCCAGTCTGGGAATGAACACCGGGGAGCTGTTTTTT.

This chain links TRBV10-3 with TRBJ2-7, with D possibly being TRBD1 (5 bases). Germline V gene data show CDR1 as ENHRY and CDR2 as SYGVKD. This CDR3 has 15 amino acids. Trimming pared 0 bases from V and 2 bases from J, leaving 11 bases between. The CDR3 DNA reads TGTGCCATCAGTGAGTCCAGGACAACAACCTACGAGCAGTACTTC. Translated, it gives CAISESRTTTYEQYF.

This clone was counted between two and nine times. CDR3 in DNA: TGTGCCAGCAGCCCAGATATGGGGGCAGGGTACACTGAAGCTTTCTTT. Amino acid sequence: CASSPDMGAGYTEAFF. V and J are TRBV4-2 and TRBJ1-1; TRBD1 might be the D (6 bases). This CDR3 is 16 amino acids long. Trimming shortened V by 4 bases and J by 3 bases, and 18 bases separated the two germline ends. Germline CDR1 reads LGHNA; CDR2 reads YNFKEQ.

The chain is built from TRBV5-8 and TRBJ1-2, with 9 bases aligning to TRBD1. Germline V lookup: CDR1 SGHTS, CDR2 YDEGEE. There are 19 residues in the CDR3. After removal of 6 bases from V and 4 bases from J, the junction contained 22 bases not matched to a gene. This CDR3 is CASTLYGAGTGYRGYGYTF. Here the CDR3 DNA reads TGTGCCAGCACCCTCTACGGGGCTGGGACAGGGTATCGGGGCTATGGCTACACCTTC. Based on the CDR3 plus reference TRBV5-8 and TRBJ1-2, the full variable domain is EAGVTQSPTHLIKTRGQQATLRCSPISGHTSVYWYQQALGLGLQFLLWYDEGEERNRGNFPPRFSGRQFPNYSSELNVNALELEDSALYLCASTLYGAGTGYRGYGYTFGSGTRLTVV.

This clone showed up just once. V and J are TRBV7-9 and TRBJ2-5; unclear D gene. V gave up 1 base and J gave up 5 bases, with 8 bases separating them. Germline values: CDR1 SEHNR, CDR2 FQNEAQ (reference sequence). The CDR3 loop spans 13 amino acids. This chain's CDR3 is CASSLDFSETQYF. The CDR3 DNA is TGTGCCAGCAGCTTAGACTTCAGCGAGACCCAGTACTTC. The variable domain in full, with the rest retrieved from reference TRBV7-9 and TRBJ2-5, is DTGVSQNPRHKITKRGQNVTFRCDPISEHNRLYWYRQTLGQGPEFLTYFQNEAQLEKSRLLSDRFSAERPKGSFSTLEIQRTEQGDSAMYLCASSLDFSETQYFGPGTRLLVL.

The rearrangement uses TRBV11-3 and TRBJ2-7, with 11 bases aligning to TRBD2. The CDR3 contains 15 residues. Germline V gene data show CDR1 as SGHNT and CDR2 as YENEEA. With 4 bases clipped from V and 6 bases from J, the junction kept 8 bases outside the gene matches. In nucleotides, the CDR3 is TGTGCCAGCAGCTCCGGGACTAGCGGCCCCCTCGAGCAGTACTTC. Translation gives CASSSGTSGPLEQYF.

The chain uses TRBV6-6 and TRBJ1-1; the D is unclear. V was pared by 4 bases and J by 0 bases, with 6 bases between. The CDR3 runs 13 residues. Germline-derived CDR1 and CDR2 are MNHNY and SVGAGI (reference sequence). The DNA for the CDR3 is TGTGCCAGCAGTTCAATGGTGAACACTGAAGCTTTCTTT. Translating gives CASSSMVNTEAFF.

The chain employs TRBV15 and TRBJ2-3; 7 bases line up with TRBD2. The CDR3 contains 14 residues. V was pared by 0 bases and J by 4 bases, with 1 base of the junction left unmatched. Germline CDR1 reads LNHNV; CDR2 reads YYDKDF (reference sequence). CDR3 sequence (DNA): TGTGCCACCAGCAGAGATCGGGGGGCAGATACGCAGTATTTT. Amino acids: CATSRDRGADTQYF. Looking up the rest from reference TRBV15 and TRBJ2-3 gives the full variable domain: DAMVIQNPRYQVTQFGKPVTLSCSQTLNHNVMYWYQQKSSQAPKLLFHYYDKDFNNEADTPDNFQSRRPNTSFCFLDIRSPGLGDTAMYLCATSRDRGADTQYFGPGTRLTVL.

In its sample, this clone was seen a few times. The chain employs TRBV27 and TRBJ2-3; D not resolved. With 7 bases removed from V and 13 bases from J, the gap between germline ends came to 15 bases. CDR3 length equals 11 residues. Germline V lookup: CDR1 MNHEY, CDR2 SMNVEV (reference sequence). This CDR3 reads CASKSGELKYF. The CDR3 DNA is TGTGCCAGCAAGTCAGGAGAGCTTAAGTATTTT.

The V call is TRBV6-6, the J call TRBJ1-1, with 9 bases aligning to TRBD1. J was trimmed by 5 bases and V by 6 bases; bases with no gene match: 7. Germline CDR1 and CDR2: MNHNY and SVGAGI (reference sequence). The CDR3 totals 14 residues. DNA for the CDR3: TGTGCCAGCAGCCCGGGACAGGGTTTTACTGAAGCTTTCTTT. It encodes CASSPGQGFTEAFF.

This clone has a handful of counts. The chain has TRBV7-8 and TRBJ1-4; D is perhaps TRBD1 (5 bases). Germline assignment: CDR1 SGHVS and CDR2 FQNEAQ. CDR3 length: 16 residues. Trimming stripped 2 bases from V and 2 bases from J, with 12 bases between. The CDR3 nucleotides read TGTGCCAGCAGCTTACCCTCCGGGACGACTAATGAAAAACTGTTTTTT. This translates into CASSLPSGTTNEKLFF. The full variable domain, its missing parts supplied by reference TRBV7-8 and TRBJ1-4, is GAGVSQSPRYKVAKRGQDVALRCDPISGHVSLFWYQQALGQGPEFLTYFQNEAQLDKSGLPSDRFFAERPEGSVSTLKIQRTQQEDSAVYLCASSLPSGTTNEKLFFGSGTQLSVL.

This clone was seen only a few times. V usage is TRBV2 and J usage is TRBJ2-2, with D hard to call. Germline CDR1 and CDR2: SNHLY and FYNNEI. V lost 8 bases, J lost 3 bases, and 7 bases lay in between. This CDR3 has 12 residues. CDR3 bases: TGTGCCAGCGGCAGCCACACCGGGGAGCTGTTTTTT. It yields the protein CASGSHTGELFF.

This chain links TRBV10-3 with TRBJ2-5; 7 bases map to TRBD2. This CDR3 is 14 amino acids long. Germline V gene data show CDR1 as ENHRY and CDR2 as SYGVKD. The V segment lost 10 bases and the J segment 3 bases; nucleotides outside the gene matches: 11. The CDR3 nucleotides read TGTGCCACCACACGGGGTCGGGGGGAAGAGACCCAGTACTTC. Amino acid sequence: CATTRGRGEETQYF.

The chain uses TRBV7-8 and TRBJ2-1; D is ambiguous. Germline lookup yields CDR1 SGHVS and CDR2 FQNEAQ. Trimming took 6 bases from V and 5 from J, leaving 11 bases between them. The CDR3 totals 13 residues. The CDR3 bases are TGTGCCAGCAGGCAATATAGGGACAATGAGCAGTTCTTC. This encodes CASRQYRDNEQFF.